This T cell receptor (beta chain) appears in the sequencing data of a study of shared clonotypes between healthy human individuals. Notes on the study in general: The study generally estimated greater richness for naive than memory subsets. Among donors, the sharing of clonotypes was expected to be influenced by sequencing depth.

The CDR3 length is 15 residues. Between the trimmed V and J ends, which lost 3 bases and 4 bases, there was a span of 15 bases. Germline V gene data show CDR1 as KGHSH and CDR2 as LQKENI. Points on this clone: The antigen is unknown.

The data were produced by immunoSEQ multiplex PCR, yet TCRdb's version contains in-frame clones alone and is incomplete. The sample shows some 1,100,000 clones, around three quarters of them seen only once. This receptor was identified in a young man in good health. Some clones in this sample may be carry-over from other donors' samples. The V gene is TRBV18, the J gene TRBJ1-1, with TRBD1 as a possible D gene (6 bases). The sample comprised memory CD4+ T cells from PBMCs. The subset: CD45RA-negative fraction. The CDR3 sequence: CASSPMRGAGTEAFF. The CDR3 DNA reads TGTGCCAGCTCACCGATGCGGGGGGCGGGCACTGAAGCTTTCTTT. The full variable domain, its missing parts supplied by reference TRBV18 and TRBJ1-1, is NAGVMQNPRHLVRRRGQEARLRCSPMKGHSHVYWYRQLPEEGLKFMVYLQKENIIDESGMPKERFSAEFPKEGPSILRIQQVVRGDSAAYFCASSPMRGAGTEAFFGQGTRLTVV.